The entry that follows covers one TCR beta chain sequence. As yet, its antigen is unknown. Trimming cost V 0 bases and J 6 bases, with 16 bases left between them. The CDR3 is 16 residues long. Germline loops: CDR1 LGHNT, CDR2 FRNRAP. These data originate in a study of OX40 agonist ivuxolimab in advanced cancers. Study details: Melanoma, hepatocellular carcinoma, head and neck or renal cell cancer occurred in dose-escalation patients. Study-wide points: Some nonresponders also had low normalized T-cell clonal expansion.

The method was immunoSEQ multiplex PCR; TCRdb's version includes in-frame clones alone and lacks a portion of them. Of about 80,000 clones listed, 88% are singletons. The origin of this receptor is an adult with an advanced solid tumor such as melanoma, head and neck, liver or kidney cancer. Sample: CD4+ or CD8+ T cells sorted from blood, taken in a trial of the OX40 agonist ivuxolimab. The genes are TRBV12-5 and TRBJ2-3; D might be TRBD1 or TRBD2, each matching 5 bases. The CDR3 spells CASGLVLRGSSDTQYF. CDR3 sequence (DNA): TGTGCTAGTGGTTTGGTACTGAGGGGTTCGTCTGATACGCAGTATTTT.